This TCR beta chain was documented in a study of blood T cell repertoires in COVID-19. Turning to the study itself: Samples of COVID-19 (acute and convalescent) were obtained from the United States, Italy and Spain.

Trimming at V came to 4 bases and at J to 5 bases, leaving 12 bases not matched to a gene. This CDR3 region has 17 residues. Sequencing used immunoSEQ multiplex PCR; TCRdb keeps in-frame clones, though not all of them. Among around 180,000 clones listed, around 77% were seen once. Input material: peripheral blood. The genes are TRBV5-3 and TRBJ2-7; 13 bases are a match to TRBD2. TRBV5-3 counts as an open reading frame of uncertain function. This clonotype originated in a man aged 60-69 years with active or convalescent COVID-19. CDR3: CARSPGGLAGKRNEQYF. DNA of the CDR3: TGTGCCAGAAGCCCCGGGGGACTAGCGGGAAAGAGGAACGAGCAGTACTTC.